The T cell receptor beta chain under discussion was sequenced for a study of CD8+CD57+ T cells in acquired aplastic anemia. This clonotype showed up many times. What it binds is unknown. CDR3 and TCR beta VDJ profiling relied on genomic DNA as the template. TCRdb analysed the reads with MiXCR anew, one entry per CDR3 protein. The profile shows roughly 200,000 distinct CDR3 sequences, over 60% of them singletons. V was shortened by 1 base and J by 8 bases, with 15 bases between the two germline ends. There are 15 residues in the CDR3. Per germline, CDR1 SNHLY and CDR2 FYNNEI. Findings and limits, study-wide: Statistical testing detected no significant gap in CD8+ Simpson's diversity between patients and controls.

The TCR originated in a human donor in good health. Sequences were obtained from sorted CD4+, CD8+, or CD8+CD57+ T cells (not recorded which) from PBMCs. The chain carries TRBV2 and TRBJ1-5; D possibly corresponds to TRBD1 (5 bases). The CDR3 bases are TGTGCCAGCAGTGAAGGGATTAGGGGTTTGGAGCCCCAGCATTTT. Amino acids: CASSEGIRGLEPQHF.